This TCR beta chain was identified in a study of regulatory and conventional T cells in RAG deficiency. The sorted conventional CD4+ T cells were CD25-low and CD127-high, with genomic DNA sequenced. Germline values: CDR1 KGHSH, CDR2 LQKENI. The CDR3 loop spans 14 amino acids. Trimming cost V 5 bases and J 5 bases; bases outside gene matches: 7. Assay: immunoSEQ multiplex PCR; the TCRdb copy retains only in-frame clones and omits some. Counted here are tens of thousands of clones, 90% to 95% occurring once; the ten biggest clones make up 0.15% to 0.2%. These sequences were also reported in another study, on regulatory T cells. Turning to that study: The primer mix had 52 TRBV and 13 TRBJ primers.

Sequencing was done on a sample of CD25- CD4+ T cells sorted from blood. The rearrangement uses TRBV18 and TRBJ2-7; TRBD1 matches at 9 bases. This TCR was recovered from a human donor in good health. The CDR3 spells CASSAGTGSHEQYF. Here the CDR3 DNA reads TGTGCCAGCTCAGCTGGGACAGGGTCACACGAGCAGTACTTC.